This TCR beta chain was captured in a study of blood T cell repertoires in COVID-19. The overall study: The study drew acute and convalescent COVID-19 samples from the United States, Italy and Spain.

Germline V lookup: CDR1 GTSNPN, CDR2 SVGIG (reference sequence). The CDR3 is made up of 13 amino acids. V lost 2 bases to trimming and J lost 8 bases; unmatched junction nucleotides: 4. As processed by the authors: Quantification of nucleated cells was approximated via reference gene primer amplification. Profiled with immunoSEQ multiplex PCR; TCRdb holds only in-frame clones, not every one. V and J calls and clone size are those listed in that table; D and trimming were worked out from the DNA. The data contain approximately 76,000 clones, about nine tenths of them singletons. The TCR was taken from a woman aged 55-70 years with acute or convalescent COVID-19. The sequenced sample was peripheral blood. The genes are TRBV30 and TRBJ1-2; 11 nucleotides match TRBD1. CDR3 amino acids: CAWSPGQGEGYTF. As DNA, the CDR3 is TGTGCCTGGAGTCCGGGACAGGGGGAGGGCTACACCTTC.